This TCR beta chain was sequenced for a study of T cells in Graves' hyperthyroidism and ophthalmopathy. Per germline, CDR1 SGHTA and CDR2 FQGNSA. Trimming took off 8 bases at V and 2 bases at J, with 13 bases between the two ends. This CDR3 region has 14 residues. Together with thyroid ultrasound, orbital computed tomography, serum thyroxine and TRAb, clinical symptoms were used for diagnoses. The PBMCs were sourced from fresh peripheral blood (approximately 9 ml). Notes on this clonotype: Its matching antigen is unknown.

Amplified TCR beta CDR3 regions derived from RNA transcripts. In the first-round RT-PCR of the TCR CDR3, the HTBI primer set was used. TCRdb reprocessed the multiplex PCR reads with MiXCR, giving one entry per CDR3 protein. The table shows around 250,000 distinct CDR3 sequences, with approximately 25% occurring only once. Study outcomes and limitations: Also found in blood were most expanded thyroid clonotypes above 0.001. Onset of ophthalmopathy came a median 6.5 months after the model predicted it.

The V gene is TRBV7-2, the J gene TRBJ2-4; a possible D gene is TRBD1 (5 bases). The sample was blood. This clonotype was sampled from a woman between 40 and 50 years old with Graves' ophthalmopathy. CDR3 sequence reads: CASGDKGTKNIQYF. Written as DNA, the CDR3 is TGTGCCAGCGGCGACAAGGGGACCAAAAACATTCAGTACTTC. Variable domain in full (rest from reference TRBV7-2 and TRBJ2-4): GAGVSQSPSNKVTEKGKDVELRCDPISGHTALYWYRQSLGQGLEFLIYFQGNSAPDKSGLPSDRFSAERTGGSVSTLTIQRTQQEDSAVYLCASGDKGTKNIQYFGAGTRLSVL.